These 26 T cell receptor beta chains originate from one sample sequenced in a study of early T cells in non-severe SARS-CoV-2 infection. In TCRdb, the 5' RACE reads were re-called with MiXCR into one record per CDR3 protein. The repertoire holds about 17,000 distinct CDR3 sequences, with under 7% as singletons. Sequenced material: whole blood, taken at baseline. Every receptor here comes from an adult who was a healthcare worker with PCR-confirmed SARS-CoV-2 infection or an uninfected control (not recorded which).

The chain uses TRBV7-8 and TRBJ2-7; D uncertain. The CDR3 has 15 residues. With 1 base removed from V and 2 bases from J, the gap between germline ends came to 12 bases. Germline loops: CDR1 SGHVS, CDR2 FQNEAQ. The CDR3 nucleotides are TGTGCCAGCAGCTTAGAAGACGCTCAAGCCTACGAGCAGTACTTC. Its protein is CASSLEDAQAYEQYF.

This clonotype has a count of ten or more. The gene calls are TRBV28 and TRBJ2-7; TRBD2 matches 7 bases. The CDR3 consists of 14 residues. V shed 8 bases, J shed 3 bases, and the junction held 10 bases outside the gene matches. Germline values: CDR1 MDHEN, CDR2 SYDVKM. CDR3 in amino acids: CASHMGGGYYEQYF. CDR3 bases: TGTGCCAGCCACATGGGGGGGGGATACTACGAGCAGTACTTC.

This clonotype has ten or more counts. V gene TRBV12-3 or TRBV12-4 combines with J gene TRBJ1-1, with unresolved D. V lost 5 bases and J lost 3, with 10 bases in between. CDR3 length equals 13 residues. Here the CDR3 reads CASSKKEDTEAFF. The CDR3 DNA reads TGTGCCAGCAGTAAAAAGGAGGACACTGAAGCTTTCTTT.

This clonotype came up many times. The chain joins TRBV21-1 to TRBJ1-1; the table's D call TRBD1 went unverified against the DNA. TRBV21-1 is given as a pseudogene. The CDR3 runs 11 residues. The CDR3 loop reads CASNGRERAFF. For the CDR3, the DNA is TGTGCCAGCAATGGCAGGGAGAGGGCTTTCTTT.

This clonotype was recorded at least ten times. The V and J genes are TRBV5-6 and TRBJ2-3; no firm D call. CDR3 length: 14 residues. Trimming took off 2 bases at V and 0 bases at J, with 7 bases between the two ends. The V gene's germline CDR1 is SGHDT and CDR2 YYEEEE. The CDR3 sequence: CASSLIRSTDTQYF. The CDR3 DNA sequence: TGTGCCAGCAGCTTAATTCGGAGCACAGATACGCAGTATTTT.

The sample holds many counts of this clonotype. The CDR3 reads CSARDSQGGNSNQPQHF. CDR3 sequence (DNA): TGCAGTGCTAGAGATTCACAGGGGGGAAATAGCAATCAGCCCCAGCATTTT. The V gene is TRBV20-1, the J gene TRBJ1-5, with 8 bases that match TRBD1. Trimming removed 0 bases from V and 0 bases from J; junction bases left unmatched: 7. CDR1 and CDR2 (germline): DFQATT, SNEGSKA (reference sequence). CDR3 length: 17 amino acids.

This clonotype was seen repeatedly, ten times or more. V is TRBV7-2 and J is TRBJ1-4; D gene ambiguous. The germline V gene has CDR1 SGHTA and CDR2 FQGNSA. The CDR3 covers 12 residues. Deletions cut 5 bases from V and 8 bases from J, with 9 bases between. The CDR3 sequence is CASSPDSEKLFF. The DNA of the CDR3 is TGTGCCAGCAGCCCCGATTCGGAAAAACTGTTTTTT.

This clonotype appeared many times. V and J are TRBV4-1 and TRBJ1-2; TRBD1 matches 9 bases. V trimming: 5 bases; J trimming: 4 bases; junction bases outside the gene matches: 11. The germline V gene encodes CDR1 MGHRA and CDR2 YSYEKL. The length of the CDR3 is 16 residues. The CDR3 DNA reads as TGCGCCAGCAGCACCCGACGGGACAGGGTATCCTATGGCTACACCTTC. This gives the protein CASSTRRDRVSYGYTF.

This rearrangement joins TRBV7-9 to TRBJ2-2; D call uncertain. This CDR3 comprises 15 residues. V was trimmed by 1 base and J by 0 bases, leaving 6 bases between them. The germline V gene has CDR1 SEHNR and CDR2 FQNEAQ (reference sequence). The CDR3 spells CASSLDSANTGELFF. CDR3 coding DNA: TGTGCCAGCAGCTTAGATTCGGCGAACACCGGGGAGCTGTTTTTT.

This clonotype was picked up many times. The CDR3 reads CSASLRAGADNGGQFF. Here the CDR3 DNA reads TGCAGTGCTTCCCTTAGGGCGGGGGCTGACAATGGCGGGCAGTTCTTC. The J gene is TRBJ2-1, the V gene TRBV20-1; maybe TRBD2 (7 bases). The CDR3 runs to 16 residues. With 5 bases removed from V and 12 bases from J, the gap between germline ends came to 29 bases. Germline-derived CDR1 and CDR2 are DFQATT and SNEGSKA (reference sequence).

J is TRBJ2-3 and V is TRBV29-1, with D possibly being TRBD1 (5 bases). The CDR3 length is 11 residues. The germline V and J ends were trimmed by 4 bases and 5 bases, with 7 bases remaining between them. Germline CDR1 reads SQVTM; CDR2 reads ANQGSEA. The CDR3: CSVGGRDTQYF. The CDR3 DNA reads TGCAGCGTTGGGGGCCGAGATACGCAGTATTTT.

The table lists this clonotype with many counts. The V and J genes are TRBV10-3 and TRBJ1-1; D remains ambiguous. This CDR3 comprises 15 residues. Per germline, CDR1 ENHRY and CDR2 SYGVKD. V gave up 2 bases and J gave up 2 bases, with 12 bases separating them. This CDR3 reads CAISEPKRVNTEAFF. CDR3 DNA: TGTGCCATCAGTGAGCCGAAAAGGGTAAACACTGAAGCTTTCTTT.

The chain links TRBV5-1 to TRBJ2-7, with 8 bases fitting TRBD1. Germline CDR1 and CDR2: SGHRS and YFSETQ. The V and J ends lost 0 bases and 3 bases, in that order; junction bases with no gene match: 23. The CDR3 has 21 amino acids. The CDR3 DNA is TGCGCCAGCAGCTTGGCCCTACCGACAGGGGAAGGGCTTGGCTTACTCTACGAGCAGTACTTC. This sequence encodes CASSLALPTGEGLGLLYEQYF.

This clonotype was observed a handful of times. CDR3 in amino acids: CSVELAGAPSTDTQYF. Here the CDR3 DNA reads TGCAGCGTTGAACTAGCGGGGGCCCCTAGCACAGATACGCAGTATTTT. The chain employs TRBV29-1 and TRBJ2-3, with 10 bases lining up with TRBD2. Germline V gene data show CDR1 as SQVTM and CDR2 as ANQGSEA. There are 16 residues in the CDR3. V shed 2 bases, J shed 0 bases, and the junction held 5 bases outside the gene matches.

In this sample, this clonotype turned up many times. The V and J genes are TRBV12-3 or TRBV12-4 and TRBJ2-7; the D gene is possibly TRBD1 (5 bases). V shed 4 bases and J shed 7 bases, with 11 bases lying between them. The CDR3 has 12 amino acids. DNA for the CDR3: TGTGCCAGCAGTTCGGCAGGGTTTGAGCAGTACTTC. This encodes CASSSAGFEQYF.

The gene calls are TRBV6-2 or TRBV6-3 and TRBJ2-5, with D perhaps TRBD1 or TRBD2 (5 bases each). This CDR3 region has 13 residues. V was pared by 8 bases and J by 2 bases, with 12 bases between. Per germline, CDR1 MNHEY and CDR2 SVGEGT. CDR3 sequence: CASCDGGQETQYF. The CDR3 coding sequence is TGTGCCAGCTGCGATGGGGGACAAGAGACCCAGTACTTC.

To note about this clonotype: A much larger clone differs by one base, so this may be a read error. The chain links TRBV5-6 to TRBJ2-1, with a possible D match to TRBD2 (6 bases). CDR3 length equals 16 residues. Germline V lookup: CDR1 SGHDT, CDR2 YYEEEE. V shed 4 bases and J shed 3 bases, with 17 bases lying between them. DNA of the CDR3: TGTGCCAGCAGCCCACCCGGGACTGGTTGCTACAATGAGCAGTTCTTC. This codes for CASSPPGTGCYNEQFF.

This clonotype was recorded many times. The chain employs TRBV13 and TRBJ1-1; a weak D match, TRBD1 (6 bases). Germline V CDR1 and CDR2: PRHDT, FYEKMQ (reference sequence). V lost 5 bases to trimming and J lost 4 bases, with 20 bases between them. The CDR3 is 16 residues long. The CDR3 sequence: CASSTPVGAGITEAFF. For the CDR3, the DNA is TGTGCCAGCAGCACCCCCGTGGGGGCAGGGATCACTGAAGCTTTCTTT.

This clonotype was recorded many times. The V gene is TRBV7-8, the J gene TRBJ2-5; the match to TRBD1 covers 7 bases. Germline V gives CDR1 SGHVS, CDR2 FQNEAQ. The CDR3 has 13 residues. With 8 bases clipped from V and 1 base from J, the junction kept 4 bases outside the gene matches. The CDR3 is CASFRDSQETQYF. Written as DNA, the CDR3 is TGTGCCAGCTTCCGGGACAGCCAAGAGACCCAGTACTTC.

This clonotype was recorded at least ten times. The gene calls are TRBV7-8 and TRBJ2-3; TRBD1 is a possible D gene (6 bases). V was trimmed by 7 bases and J by 0 bases, leaving 14 bases between them. The CDR3 is 15 residues long. Germline V gene sequence: CDR1 SGHVS, CDR2 FQNEAQ. CDR3 nucleotide sequence: TGTGCCAGCAACCCGACAGGTTTCAGCACAGATACGCAGTATTTT. The encoded protein is CASNPTGFSTDTQYF.

This clonotype was found many times. This chain links TRBV11-2 with TRBJ2-5, with 10 bases that match TRBD2. CDR1 SGHAT and CDR2 FQNNGV come from the germline V gene. Losses at the gene ends were 4 bases for V and 1 base for J; bases not matched to a gene: 6. The length of the CDR3 is 16 residues. CDR3 sequence (DNA): TGTGCCAGCAGCTCACCTAGCGGGGGACCCCAAGAGACCCAGTACTTC. Translation gives CASSSPSGGPQETQYF. The full variable domain, its missing parts supplied by reference TRBV11-2 and TRBJ2-5, is EAGVAQSPRYKIIEKRQSVAFWCNPISGHATLYWYQQILGQGPKLLIQFQNNGVVDDSQLPKDRFSAERLKGVDSTLKIQPAKLEDSAVYLCASSSPSGGPQETQYFGPGTRLLVL.

This clonotype was found many times. The chain is built from TRBV13 and TRBJ2-7, with 7 positions matching TRBD1. CDR3 length: 15 residues. V lost 6 bases and J lost 0; bases outside the gene matches: 8. Germline CDR1 reads PRHDT; CDR2 reads FYEKMQ (reference sequence). CDR3 region: CASRHRGAPSYEQYF. The CDR3 DNA reads TGTGCCAGCAGGCACAGGGGCGCTCCCTCCTACGAGCAGTACTTC. Full variable domain (remainder filled in from reference TRBV13 and TRBJ2-7): AAGVIQSPRHLIKEKRETATLKCYPIPRHDTVYWYQQGPGQDPQFLISFYEKMQSDKGSIPDRFSAQQFSDYHSELNMSSLELGDSALYFCASRHRGAPSYEQYFGPGTRLTVT.

In its sample, this clonotype was seen many times. The chain carries TRBV12-3 or TRBV12-4 and TRBJ1-5; TRBD1 is a possible D gene (6 bases). V was shortened by 1 base and J by 7 bases, with 14 bases between the two germline ends. CDR3 length: 15 amino acids. Here the CDR3 DNA reads TGTGCCAGCAGTTTAGGAGGGGGGAGGAGGCAGCCCCAGCATTTT. It encodes CASSLGGGRRQPQHF.

V and J are TRBV20-1 and TRBJ1-2; D call uncertain. CDR1 is DFQATT and CDR2 is SNEGSKA in the germline V gene (reference sequence). V gave up 3 bases and J gave up 5 bases, with 7 bases separating them. The CDR3 loop spans 11 amino acids. CDR3 DNA sequence: TGCAGTGCTAGGTCCATGTATGGCTACACCTTC. Translation: CSARSMYGYTF.

This clonotype turned up a few times. The CDR3 here is CASSDSSHTGELFF. CDR3 DNA: TGTGCCAGCAGTGACTCGTCCCACACCGGGGAGCTGTTTTTT. The V gene is TRBV6-4, the J gene TRBJ2-2, with no clear D. Germline V gene data show CDR1 as MRHNA and CDR2 as SNTAGT. The CDR3 covers 14 residues. V lost 0 bases and J 3 bases, leaving 5 bases between the germline ends.

There are many counts of this clonotype. The chain has TRBV9 and TRBJ2-3; perhaps TRBD2 as D (5 bases). This CDR3 is built from 15 residues. CDR1 and CDR2 from the germline V gene are SGDLS and YYNGEE. The V gene lost 0 bases and the J gene lost 1 base, with 9 bases spanning the gap. The CDR3 DNA reads as TGTGCCAGCAGCGTAGGGGGAGCTGGCACAGATACGCAGTATTTT. Encoded protein: CASSVGGAGTDTQYF.